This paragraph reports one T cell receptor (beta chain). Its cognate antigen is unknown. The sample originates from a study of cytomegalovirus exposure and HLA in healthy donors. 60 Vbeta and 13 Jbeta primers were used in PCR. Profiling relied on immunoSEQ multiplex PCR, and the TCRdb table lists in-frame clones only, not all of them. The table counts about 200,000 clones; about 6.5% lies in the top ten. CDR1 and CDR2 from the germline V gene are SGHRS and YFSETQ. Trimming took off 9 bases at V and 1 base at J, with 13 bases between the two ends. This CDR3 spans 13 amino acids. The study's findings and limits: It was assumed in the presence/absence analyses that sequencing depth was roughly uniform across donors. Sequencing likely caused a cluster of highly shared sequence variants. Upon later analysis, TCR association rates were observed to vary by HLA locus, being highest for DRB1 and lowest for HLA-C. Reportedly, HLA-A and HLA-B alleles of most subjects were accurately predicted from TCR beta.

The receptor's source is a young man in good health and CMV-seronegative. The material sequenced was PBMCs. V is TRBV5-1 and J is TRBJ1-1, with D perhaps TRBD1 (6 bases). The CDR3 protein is CATGRTANTEAFF. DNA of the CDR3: TGCGCCACCGGGCGGACAGCGAACACTGAAGCTTTCTTT.